The 5 T cell receptor beta chains in this list originate from one sample, sequenced in a study of Graves' ophthalmopathy and Graves' hyperthyroidism. TCR beta CDR3 amplification used RNA transcripts. HTBI-primed first-round RT-PCR preceded second-round multiplex PCR. Each CDR3 protein is one row after TCRdb ran MiXCR on the multiplex PCR reads. The sample shows approximately 160,000 distinct CDR3 sequences, 39% of them seen only once. Sequenced material: peripheral blood. The receptors were gathered from a man aged 25 to 40 with Graves' ophthalmopathy.

This clonotype has more than one count but fewer than ten. This sequence joins TRBV6-1 and TRBJ1-6; the D gene is possibly TRBD1 (6 bases). This CDR3 has 13 residues. Trimming shortened V by 5 bases and J by 14 bases, and 16 bases separated the two germline ends. CDR1 MNHNS and CDR2 SASEGT come from the germline V gene. The DNA for the CDR3 is TGTGCCAGCAGTCCCCAGACAGGAGGGGCCCTCCACTTT. Translation: CASSPQTGGALHF.

In this sample, this clonotype turned up many times. V is TRBV3-1 and J is TRBJ1-5, with no clear D. This CDR3 has 15 amino acids. The germline V and J ends were trimmed by 1 base and 4 bases, with 11 bases remaining between them. Germline V gives CDR1 LGHDT, CDR2 YNNKEL (reference sequence). CDR3 nucleotide sequence: TGTGCCAGCAGCCAAGGTGGCTTGGGGAATCAGCCCCAGCATTTT. Translated, it gives CASSQGGLGNQPQHF.

This chain joins TRBV24-1 and TRBJ2-7, with 7 nucleotides matching TRBD1. In germline, CDR1 is KGHDR, CDR2 SFDVKD. CDR3 length equals 17 residues. After removal of 3 bases from V and 5 bases from J, the junction contained 15 bases not matched to a gene. This chain's CDR3 is CATSDRSARQGTHEQYF. The CDR3 DNA follows: TGTGCCACCAGTGATAGGTCTGCGAGACAGGGAACCCACGAGCAGTACTTC.

This clonotype appeared many times. The genes are TRBV7-2 and TRBJ2-7, with 7 bases fitting TRBD2. Germline loops: CDR1 SGHTA, CDR2 FQGNSA. This CDR3 comprises 12 residues. The V gene end was trimmed by 5 bases and the J gene end by 5 bases; junction bases not matched to a gene: 3. CDR3 region: CASSPAGDEQYF. CDR3 bases: TGTGCCAGCAGCCCCGCGGGAGACGAGCAGTACTTC.

There are many counts of this clonotype. The V and J genes are TRBV6-1 and TRBJ2-7, with D unclear. V was shortened by 1 base and J by 5 bases, with 9 bases between the two germline ends. The CDR3 loop spans 13 amino acids. Germline-derived CDR1 and CDR2 are MNHNS and SASEGT. CDR3 sequence reads: CASSEEASHEQYF. In DNA, the CDR3 is TGTGCCAGCAGTGAAGAAGCGAGCCACGAGCAGTACTTC.